The 30 T cell receptor beta chains below come from one sample, sequenced in a study of blood T cell repertoires in COVID-19. Data came from immunoSEQ multiplex PCR; TCRdb stores just in-frame clones and leaves some out. Among about 190,000 clones listed, approximately 80% were seen once. The sample was peripheral blood. These TCRs come from a woman aged 45-65 years with acute or convalescent COVID-19.

This clone appeared a single time. The chain combines TRBV5-5 with TRBJ1-4, with D hard to call. The CDR3 contains 16 residues. CDR1 and CDR2 (germline): SGHKS, YYEKEE (reference sequence). The V gene lost 1 base and the J gene lost 8 bases, with 18 bases spanning the gap. The chain's CDR3 is CASSLNFPRDGEKLFF. CDR3 DNA: TGTGCCAGCAGCTTGAATTTTCCGAGGGATGGGGAAAAACTGTTTTTT. The whole variable domain, filled in from reference TRBV5-5 and TRBJ1-4, reads DAGVTQSPTHLIKTRGQQVTLRCSPISGHKSVSWYQQVLGQGPQFIFQYYEKEERGRGNFPDRFSARQFPNYSSELNVNALLLGDSALYLCASSLNFPRDGEKLFFGSGTQLSVL.

The chain couples TRBV5-1 to TRBJ1-4; D unclear. V lost 2 bases and J lost 8, with 13 bases in between. In germline, CDR1 is SGHRS, CDR2 YFSETQ. The CDR3 extends over 14 amino acids. This CDR3 is CASSFAPRGEKLFF. The CDR3 DNA reads as TGCGCCAGCAGCTTCGCCCCCCGAGGCGAAAAACTGTTTTTT.

The J gene is TRBJ2-2, the V gene TRBV5-1, with 13 bases lining up with TRBD2. Per the germline V gene, CDR1 is SGHRS and CDR2 is YFSETQ. V shed 4 bases, J shed 3 bases, and the junction held 3 bases outside the gene matches. There are 16 residues in the CDR3. The CDR3 loop is CASSVGLAGYTGELFF. CDR3 DNA sequence: TGCGCCAGCAGCGTGGGACTAGCGGGATACACCGGGGAGCTGTTTTTT.

J is TRBJ2-1 and V is TRBV5-1; D is perhaps TRBD1 (6 bases). V was pared by 3 bases and J by 7 bases, with 17 bases between. The germline CDR1 and CDR2 sequences are SGHRS and YFSETQ. The CDR3 extends over 15 amino acids. CDR3 protein: CASSSRGGGPNEQFF. The CDR3 DNA is TGCGCCAGCAGCTCCAGGGGTGGAGGTCCGAATGAGCAGTTCTTC.

This chain uses TRBV6-2 or TRBV6-3 with TRBJ1-5, with a weak D call TRBD1 (5 bases). The V gene's germline CDR1 is MNHEY and CDR2 SVGEGT. The V end was cut by 3 bases, the J end by 5 bases, with 8 bases between. The CDR3 is 13 amino acids. DNA for the CDR3: TGTGCCAGCAGTTATCCGGGGGATCAGCCCCAGCATTTT. Protein: CASSYPGDQPQHF.

The chain couples TRBV12-5 to TRBJ2-3; 8 nucleotides match TRBD2. V lost 6 bases, J lost 3 bases, and 5 bases stayed unmatched. Germline V gene data show CDR1 as LGHNT and CDR2 as FRNRAP. The CDR3 totals 14 residues. The CDR3, as DNA: TGTGCTAGTGGAACCGGGACTAGGACAGATACGCAGTATTTT. Translated: CASGTGTRTDTQYF.

J is TRBJ1-3 and V is TRBV28; 9 positions match TRBD1. Germline assignment: CDR1 MDHEN and CDR2 SYDVKM. The CDR3 runs 16 residues. With 4 bases clipped from V and 5 bases from J, the junction kept 9 bases outside the gene matches. The CDR3 loop reads CASSSPQGAQRNTIYF. In DNA form, the CDR3 reads TGTGCCAGCAGTTCCCCACAGGGGGCGCAGAGAAACACCATATATTTT.

This clone was recorded only once. The chain carries TRBV23-1 and TRBJ1-2; 7 nucleotides line up with TRBD1. TRBV23-1 has ORF status, its function being uncertain. Trimming cost V 4 bases and J 4 bases; bases outside gene matches: 6. CDR3 length equals 14 residues. The CDR3 DNA reads as TGCGCCAGCAGTCTGAGGGGGCAAGTCTATGGCTACACCTTC. Translated, it gives CASSLRGQVYGYTF.

The table lists this clone with a few counts. This rearrangement joins TRBV30 to TRBJ1-6; D gene unclear. The CDR3 loop spans 12 amino acids. In germline, CDR1 is GTSNPN, CDR2 SVGIG (reference sequence). Trimming shortened V by 7 bases and J by 10 bases, and 14 bases separated the two germline ends. The CDR3: CALTGNESPLHF. In nucleotides, the CDR3 is TGTGCCTTGACGGGAAACGAATCACCCCTCCACTTT. Combining the CDR3 with reference TRBV30 and TRBJ1-6 gives the whole variable domain SQTIHQWPATLVQPVGSPLSLECTVEGTSNPNLYWYRQAAGRGLQLLFYSVGIGQISSEVPQNLSASRPQDRQFILSSKKLLLSDSGFYLCALTGNESPLHFGNGTRLTVT.

The chain combines TRBV20-1 with TRBJ2-7, with 7 bases aligning to TRBD2. Germline V lookup: CDR1 DFQATT, CDR2 SNEGSKA (reference sequence). There are 11 residues in the CDR3. V lost 0 bases, J lost 12 bases, and 5 bases stayed unmatched. The DNA for the CDR3 is TGCAGTGCTAGAGATCTGGGGACTACGTACTTC. Residues: CSARDLGTTYF.

The chain employs TRBV7-2 and TRBJ2-7; 11 bases fit TRBD2. The CDR3 length is 16 residues. Germline loops: CDR1 SGHTA, CDR2 FQGNSA. J gave up 7 bases and V 5 bases, and 13 bases lay outside the gene matches. The CDR3 DNA follows: TGTGCCAGCAGCAATCGACCACTAGCGGGAGTGAAGGAGCAGTACTTC. The encoded protein is CASSNRPLAGVKEQYF.

This clone was observed a handful of times. The chain links TRBV19 to TRBJ2-7; tentatively, D is TRBD2 (6 bases). The length of the CDR3 is 15 residues. The germline V and J ends were trimmed by 3 bases and 3 bases, with 15 bases remaining between them. CDR1 and CDR2 (germline): LNHDA, SQIVND (reference sequence). CDR3 nucleotide sequence: TGTGCCAGTAGTATCTGGAGGGGCCAGCGCTACGAGCAGTACTTC. This sequence encodes CASSIWRGQRYEQYF.

J is TRBJ2-7 and V is TRBV6-5; TRBD2 matches 8 bases. The junction had 8 bases not matched to a gene; V was cut back by 6 bases and J by 4 bases. This CDR3 has 14 residues. Germline CDR1 MNHEY, CDR2 SVGAGI. CDR3 sequence (DNA): TGTGCCAGCAGCCCAAGCGGGAGATTATACGAGCAGTACTTC. It codes for CASSPSGRLYEQYF.

This chain joins TRBV7-2 and TRBJ1-4; D is uncertain. Germline loops: CDR1 SGHTA, CDR2 FQGNSA. This CDR3 is 13 amino acids long. Trimming left V 3 bases short and J 7 bases short, with 9 bases between. The CDR3 here is CASSFRYGEKLFF. CDR3 sequence (DNA): TGTGCCAGCAGCTTTCGGTATGGTGAAAAACTGTTTTTT.

This sequence joins TRBV29-1 and TRBJ2-7; 11 nucleotides agree with TRBD2. CDR1 and CDR2 (germline): SQVTM, ANQGSEA. V was clipped by 6 bases and J by 1 base; unmatched bases: 8. CDR3 length: 15 residues. The CDR3 coding sequence is TGCAGCGTAAAAACCGGGACTAGCGGTTCCTACGAGCAGTACTTC. It codes for CSVKTGTSGSYEQYF.

The V call is TRBV24-1, the J call TRBJ1-1, with 8 bases identical to TRBD1. CDR3 length: 17 amino acids. Germline CDR1 and CDR2: KGHDR and SFDVKD. J gave up 3 bases and V 3 bases, and 11 bases lay outside the gene matches. CDR3 nucleotide sequence: TGTGCCACCAGTGATACCTGGACAGGGCAATGGGACACTGAAGCTTTCTTT. This translates into CATSDTWTGQWDTEAFF.

DNA of the CDR3: TGTGCCAGCAGCCTCTCTGGGCAGGGAGGTTTCTTT. Translating it yields CASSLSGQGGFF. The chain combines TRBV7-9 with TRBJ1-1; possible D gene TRBD1, 5 bases. Germline V gene data show CDR1 as SEHNR and CDR2 as FQNEAQ (reference sequence). Deletions cut 5 bases from V and 13 bases from J, with 17 bases between. The CDR3 is 12 amino acids.

V is TRBV21-1 and J is TRBJ1-2; TRBD1, as called in the table, went unchecked against the DNA. TRBV21-1 corresponds to a pseudogene. This CDR3 contains 13 residues. In DNA form, the CDR3 reads TGTGCCAGCAGCAAGGTCAGGGGGGAGAGCTACACCTTC. Translating it yields CASSKVRGESYTF.

The chain employs TRBV5-6 and TRBJ1-2; possible D gene TRBD1, 6 bases. CDR3 size: 14 residues. The germline V and J ends were trimmed by 0 bases and 5 bases, with 11 bases remaining between them. Germline loops: CDR1 SGHDT, CDR2 YYEEEE. The DNA of the CDR3 is TGTGCCAGCAGCTTGGCAGGGGTAGGTTATGGCTACACCTTC. It translates to CASSLAGVGYGYTF.

The chain carries TRBV28 and TRBJ1-5, with D unresolved. Between the trimmed V and J ends, which lost 3 bases and 3 bases, there was a span of 12 bases. From germline, CDR1 is MDHEN and CDR2 SYDVKM. The CDR3 is 15 amino acids. CDR3 amino acids: CASSLGSHNNQPQHF. The CDR3 region has the DNA TGTGCCAGCAGTTTGGGCAGCCATAACAATCAGCCCCAGCATTTT.

The chain employs TRBV30 and TRBJ1-1; D is unresolved. V gave up 0 bases and J gave up 10 bases, with 12 bases separating them. This CDR3 contains 12 residues. CDR1 is GTSNPN and CDR2 is SVGIG in the germline V gene (reference sequence). In DNA, the CDR3 is TGTGCCTGGAGTGTACTTTCAGAGGTAGCTTTCTTT. Its translation: CAWSVLSEVAFF.

The genes are TRBV30 and TRBJ2-5, with D possibly TRBD2 on 5 matching bases. The germline V gene encodes CDR1 GTSNPN and CDR2 SVGIG (reference sequence). V lost 0 bases, J lost 4 bases, and 9 bases lay in between. This CDR3 region has 13 residues. The chain's CDR3 is CAWSVLERETQYF. CDR3 DNA: TGTGCCTGGAGTGTACTAGAGCGAGAGACCCAGTACTTC.

V is TRBV10-3 and J is TRBJ2-7; weak D call: TRBD1 (6 bases). CDR3 length: 13 residues. Germline CDR1 is ENHRY and CDR2 is SYGVKD. The V gene lost 5 bases and the J gene lost 0 bases, with 8 bases spanning the gap. In nucleotides, the CDR3 is TGTGCCATCAGTCTGGACAGCTCCTACGAGCAGTACTTC. Its translation is CAISLDSSYEQYF.

The chain couples TRBV18 to TRBJ2-7, with D possibly being TRBD1 (5 bases). The CDR3 is made up of 13 amino acids. Trimming cost V 3 bases and J 5 bases, with 11 bases left between them. The germline gives CDR1 KGHSH, CDR2 LQKENI. Here the CDR3 DNA reads TGTGCCAGCTCACCTGCCAGGGTCCACGAGCAGTACTTC. Protein: CASSPARVHEQYF.

The chain couples TRBV14 to TRBJ2-1; tentatively, D is TRBD2 (5 bases). V gave up 3 bases and J gave up 0 bases, with 15 bases separating them. The CDR3 is made up of 17 amino acids. CDR1 is SGHDN and CDR2 is FVKESK in the germline V gene. CDR3 nucleotides: TGTGCCAGCAGCCAGTACGAGCGGTTTAGCTCCTACAATGAGCAGTTCTTC. It is translated as CASSQYERFSSYNEQFF.

The chain links TRBV14 to TRBJ2-7; D remains ambiguous. CDR1 SGHDN and CDR2 FVKESK come from the germline V gene. CDR3 size: 14 residues. V was trimmed by 2 bases and J by 7 bases, leaving 15 bases between them. The CDR3 DNA reads as TGTGCCAGCAGCCAATACGCGGCCGTCGGGGAGCAGTACTTC. This codes for CASSQYAAVGEQYF.

The J gene is TRBJ2-1, the V gene TRBV5-1; TRBD2 matches 13 bases. Trimming removed 1 base from V and 2 bases from J; junction bases left unmatched: 6. The germline gives CDR1 SGHRS, CDR2 YFSETQ. The CDR3 has 18 amino acids. The CDR3 DNA follows: TGCGCCAGCAGCTTGCAAGGACTAGCGGGAGTTACCTACAATGAGCAGTTCTTC. Its translation: CASSLQGLAGVTYNEQFF.

This rearrangement joins TRBV14 to TRBJ2-1; possible D gene TRBD2, 6 bases. Trimming removed 2 bases at V and 4 bases at J, with 21 bases between. Germline-derived CDR1 and CDR2 are SGHDN and FVKESK. This CDR3 has 18 amino acids. The CDR3, as DNA: TGTGCCAGCAGCCAACTTTCGTCGGGGGTAAGGCTTTACAATGAGCAGTTCTTC. It is translated as CASSQLSSGVRLYNEQFF.

The chain uses TRBV28 and TRBJ2-6; D gene unclear. Germline assignment: CDR1 MDHEN and CDR2 SYDVKM. V was clipped by 4 bases and J by 4 bases, with 11 bases between them. The CDR3 contains 15 residues. The CDR3 region is CASSSPGAGANVLTF. The DNA of the CDR3 is TGTGCCAGCAGTTCTCCAGGCGCAGGGGCCAACGTCCTGACTTTC.

The chain carries TRBV7-2 and TRBJ2-7, with 9 bases lining up with TRBD1. CDR1 is SGHTA and CDR2 is FQGNSA in the germline V gene. V shed 3 bases, J shed 3 bases, and the junction held 6 bases outside the gene matches. This CDR3 is built from 15 residues. In nucleotides, the CDR3 is TGTGCCAGCAGCTTGTGGACAGGGGAGAGCTACGAGCAGTACTTC. Translation: CASSLWTGESYEQYF.